This T cell receptor (beta chain) came from a study of cytomegalovirus exposure and HLA in healthy donors. The PCR ran on 60 Vbeta and 13 Jbeta primers. Produced via immunoSEQ multiplex PCR; TCRdb's table is partial and in-frame only. Found here are some 160,000 clones, approximately 73% of them singletons; the top ten hold roughly 5.2%. Whole-study results and caveats: Rare sequences made up most TCRs, while some public TCRs were found in many donors. Presence/absence comparisons presumed near-even sequencing depth among donors.

This CDR3 is built from 15 residues. Trimming took 0 bases from V and 5 from J, leaving 13 bases between them. Germline CDR1 MGHRA, CDR2 YSYEKL. On this clone: Its antigen is undetermined.

The receptor was isolated from a woman between 18 and 29 years old in good health and CMV-seropositive. The rearrangement uses TRBV4-1 and TRBJ2-5; D may be TRBD1 (6 bases). Source material: PBMCs. The CDR3 bases are TGCGCCAGCAGCCAAGACGGCCAGGGGTGGGAGACCCAGTACTTC. Its protein is CASSQDGQGWETQYF.